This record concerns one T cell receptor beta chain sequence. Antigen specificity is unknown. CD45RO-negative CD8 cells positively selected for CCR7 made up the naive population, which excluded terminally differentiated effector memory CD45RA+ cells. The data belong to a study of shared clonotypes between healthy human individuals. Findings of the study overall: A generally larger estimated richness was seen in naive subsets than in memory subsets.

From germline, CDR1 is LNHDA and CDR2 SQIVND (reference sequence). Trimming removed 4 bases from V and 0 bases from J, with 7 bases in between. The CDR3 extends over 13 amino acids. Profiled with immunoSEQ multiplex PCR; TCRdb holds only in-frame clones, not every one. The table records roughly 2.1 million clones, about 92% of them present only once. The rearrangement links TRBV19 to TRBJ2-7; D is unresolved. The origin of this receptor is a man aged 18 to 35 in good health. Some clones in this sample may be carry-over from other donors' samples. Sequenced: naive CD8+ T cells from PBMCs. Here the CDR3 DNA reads TGTGCCAGTAGTACACTAAGCTCCTACGAGCAGTACTTC. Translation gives CASSTLSSYEQYF.